This TCR beta chain was captured in a study of blood T cell repertoires in COVID-19. At the level of the study: Researchers got acute and convalescent COVID-19 samples from the United States, Italy and Spain. Nucleic acid was either cDNA or gDNA, and it came from T cells, B-cell-depleted T cells, or PBMCs.

In the study's own analysis: For nucleated cells, counts were estimated from reference gene primer amplification. Only in-frame clones appear in the TCRdb table, and some are missing; sequencing was by immunoSEQ multiplex PCR. V and J calls and clone size are those listed in that table; D and trimming were worked out from the DNA. The sample consists of approximately 47,000 clones, approximately 87% of them appearing once. The germline gives CDR1 SGHTA, CDR2 FQGNSA. CDR3 length equals 14 residues. The ends were cut back, 1 base at V and 1 base at J, with 5 bases in the middle. The chain couples TRBV7-2 to TRBJ1-5; no clear D. This clonotype was sampled from a woman aged 55-75 years with acute or convalescent COVID-19. Sequences were obtained from peripheral blood. The CDR3: CASSLGQSNQPQHF. The CDR3 coding sequence is TGTGCCAGCAGCTTAGGGCAGAGCAATCAGCCCCAGCATTTT.